This TCR beta chain was retrieved from a study of T cell changes during pregnancy in multiple sclerosis. Per the germline V gene, CDR1 is LNHNV and CDR2 is YYDKDF (reference sequence). This CDR3 spans 17 amino acids. Germline trimming cut 1 base from V and 9 bases from J; bases unmatched to any gene: 15. The data were produced by immunoSEQ multiplex PCR, yet TCRdb's version contains in-frame clones alone and is incomplete. Of about 100,000 clones in the sample, about nine tenths were seen once. This sequence was found in a female donor with multiple sclerosis, enrolled in a pregnancy study. V and J are TRBV15 and TRBJ2-1, with 7 bases identical to TRBD2. Sequenced material: peripheral blood, taken after pregnancy. The CDR3 sequence is CATSRGPAGWLLGEQFF. The CDR3 DNA follows: TGTGCCACCAGCAGAGGTCCAGCGGGATGGCTTTTGGGTGAGCAGTTCTTC.